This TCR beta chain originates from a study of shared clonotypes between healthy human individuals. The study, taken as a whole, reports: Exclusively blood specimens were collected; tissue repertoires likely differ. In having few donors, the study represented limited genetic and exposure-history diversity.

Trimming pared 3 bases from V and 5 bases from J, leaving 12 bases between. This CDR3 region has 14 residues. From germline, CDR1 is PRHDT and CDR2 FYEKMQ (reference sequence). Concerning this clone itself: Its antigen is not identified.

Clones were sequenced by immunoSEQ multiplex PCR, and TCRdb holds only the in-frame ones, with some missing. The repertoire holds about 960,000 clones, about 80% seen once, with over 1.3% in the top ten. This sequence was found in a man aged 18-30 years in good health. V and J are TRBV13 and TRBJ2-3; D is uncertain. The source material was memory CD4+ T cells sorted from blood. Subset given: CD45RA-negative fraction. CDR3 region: CASSFGDRKDTQYF. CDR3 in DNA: TGTGCCAGCAGCTTTGGAGACCGAAAAGATACGCAGTATTTT.